This entry features one T cell receptor beta chain sequence. Profiling relied on immunoSEQ multiplex PCR, and the TCRdb table lists in-frame clones only, not all of them. The repertoire has fewer than 150,000 clones, almost 90% of them found once; the top ten carry approximately 8%. Losses at the gene ends were 6 bases for V and 7 bases for J; bases not matched to a gene: 10. The CDR3 sequence is 16 residues long. Germline V gene sequence: CDR1 MNHNY, CDR2 SVGAGI (reference sequence). The sample comes from a study of cytomegalovirus exposure and HLA in healthy donors. Sequencing input: PBMCs. This clonotype originated in a woman under 30 in good health and CMV-seropositive. The chain recombines TRBV6-6 with TRBJ1-5; the match to TRBD1 covers 12 bases. For the CDR3, the DNA is TGTGCCAGCAGCCCCTTTGGGGACAGGGGGCACCAGCCCCAGCATTTT. Residues: CASSPFGDRGHQPQHF.